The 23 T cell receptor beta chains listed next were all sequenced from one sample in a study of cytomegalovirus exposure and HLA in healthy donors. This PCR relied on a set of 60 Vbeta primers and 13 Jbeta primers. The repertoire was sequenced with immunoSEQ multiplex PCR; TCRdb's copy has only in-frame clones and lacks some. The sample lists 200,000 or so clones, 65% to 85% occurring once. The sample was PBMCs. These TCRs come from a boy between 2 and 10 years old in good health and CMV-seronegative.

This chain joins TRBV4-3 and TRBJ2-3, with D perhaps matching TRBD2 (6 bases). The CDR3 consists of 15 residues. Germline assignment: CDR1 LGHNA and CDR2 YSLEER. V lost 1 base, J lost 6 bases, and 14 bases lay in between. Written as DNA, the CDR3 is TGCGCCAGCAGCCAAGGGGGGGTTCCTGGGGATACGCAGTATTTT. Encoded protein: CASSQGGVPGDTQYF.

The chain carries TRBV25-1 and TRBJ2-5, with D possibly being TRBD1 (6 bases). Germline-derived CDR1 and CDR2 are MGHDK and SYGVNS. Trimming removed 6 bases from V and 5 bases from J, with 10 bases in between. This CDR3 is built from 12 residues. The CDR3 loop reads CASRGGGETQYF. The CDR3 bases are TGTGCCAGCAGAGGGGGTGGGGAGACCCAGTACTTC.

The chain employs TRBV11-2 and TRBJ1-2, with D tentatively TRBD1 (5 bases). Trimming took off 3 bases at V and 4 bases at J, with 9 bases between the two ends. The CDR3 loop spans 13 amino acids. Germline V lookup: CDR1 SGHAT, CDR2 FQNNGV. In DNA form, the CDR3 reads TGTGCCAGCAGCTTCGGGGGTGCCTATGGCTACACCTTC. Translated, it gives CASSFGGAYGYTF.

The CDR3 DNA follows: TGTGCCAGCAGCCTACAGCAAGATACGCAGTATTTT. Translating gives CASSLQQDTQYF. This sequence joins TRBV11-3 and TRBJ2-3; D uncertain. From germline, CDR1 is SGHNT and CDR2 YENEEA. The CDR3 runs 12 residues. Trimming took off 5 bases at V and 5 bases at J, with 8 bases between the two ends.

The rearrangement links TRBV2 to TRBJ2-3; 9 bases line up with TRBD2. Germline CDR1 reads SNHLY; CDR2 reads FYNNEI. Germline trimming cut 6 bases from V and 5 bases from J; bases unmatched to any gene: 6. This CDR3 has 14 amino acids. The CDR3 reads CASRGNSGGDTQYF. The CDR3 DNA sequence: TGTGCCAGCAGGGGTAATAGCGGGGGAGATACGCAGTATTTT.

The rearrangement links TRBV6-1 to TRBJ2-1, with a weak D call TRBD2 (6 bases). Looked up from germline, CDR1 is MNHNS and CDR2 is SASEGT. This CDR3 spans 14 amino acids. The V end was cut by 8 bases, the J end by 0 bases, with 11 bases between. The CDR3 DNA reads TGTGCCAGCTGGCGGGGAAGCTCCTACAATGAGCAGTTCTTC. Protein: CASWRGSSYNEQFF.

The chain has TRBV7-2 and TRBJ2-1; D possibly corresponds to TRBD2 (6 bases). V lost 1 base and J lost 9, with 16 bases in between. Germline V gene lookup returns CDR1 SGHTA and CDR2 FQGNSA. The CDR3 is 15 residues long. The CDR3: CASSLDFLRGGEQFF. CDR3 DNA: TGTGCCAGCAGCTTAGACTTTTTGAGGGGAGGTGAGCAGTTCTTC.

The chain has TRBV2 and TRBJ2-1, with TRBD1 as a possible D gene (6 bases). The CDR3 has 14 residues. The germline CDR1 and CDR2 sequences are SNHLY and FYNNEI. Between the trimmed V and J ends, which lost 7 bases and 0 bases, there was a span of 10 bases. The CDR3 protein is CASTMTGSYNEQFF. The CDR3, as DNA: TGTGCCAGCACCATGACAGGCTCCTACAATGAGCAGTTCTTC.

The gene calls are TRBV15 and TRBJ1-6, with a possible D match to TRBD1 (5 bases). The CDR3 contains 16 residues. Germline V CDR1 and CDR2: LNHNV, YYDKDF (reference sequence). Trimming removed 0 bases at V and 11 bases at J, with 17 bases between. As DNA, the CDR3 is TGTGCCACCAGCAGAGATGGACGCCTTGGGGGGACACCCCTCCACTTT. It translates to CATSRDGRLGGTPLHF. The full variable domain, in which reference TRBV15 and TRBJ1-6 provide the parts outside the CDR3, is DAMVIQNPRYQVTQFGKPVTLSCSQTLNHNVMYWYQQKSSQAPKLLFHYYDKDFNNEADTPDNFQSRRPNTSFCFLDIRSPGLGDTAMYLCATSRDGRLGGTPLHFGNGTRLTVT.

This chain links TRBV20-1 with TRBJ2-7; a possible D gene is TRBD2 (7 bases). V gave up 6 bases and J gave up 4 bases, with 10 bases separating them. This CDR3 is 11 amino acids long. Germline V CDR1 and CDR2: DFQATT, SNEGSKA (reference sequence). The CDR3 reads CSARGGYEQYF. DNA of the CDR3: TGCAGTGCGAGGGGGGGATACGAGCAGTACTTC.

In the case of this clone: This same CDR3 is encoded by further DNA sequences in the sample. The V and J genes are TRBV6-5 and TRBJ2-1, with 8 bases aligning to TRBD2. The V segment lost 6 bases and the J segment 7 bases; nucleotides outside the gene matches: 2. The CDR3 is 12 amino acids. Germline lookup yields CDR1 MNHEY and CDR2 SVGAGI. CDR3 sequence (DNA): TGTGCCAGCAGCGGGACTAGGAATGAGCAGTTCTTC. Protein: CASSGTRNEQFF.

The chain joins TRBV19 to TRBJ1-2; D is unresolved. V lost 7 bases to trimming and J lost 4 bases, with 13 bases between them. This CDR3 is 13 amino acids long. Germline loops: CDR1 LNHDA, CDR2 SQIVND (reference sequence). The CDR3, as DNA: TGTGCCAGTACCGGGTTGTTCGGCTATGGCTACACCTTC. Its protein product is CASTGLFGYGYTF.

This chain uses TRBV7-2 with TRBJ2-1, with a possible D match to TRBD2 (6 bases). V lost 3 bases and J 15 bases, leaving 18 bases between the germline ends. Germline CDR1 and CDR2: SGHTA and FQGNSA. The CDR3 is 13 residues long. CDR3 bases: TGTGCCAGCAGCTTCGAACCGGGAGCAAAGGGGTTCTTC. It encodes CASSFEPGAKGFF.

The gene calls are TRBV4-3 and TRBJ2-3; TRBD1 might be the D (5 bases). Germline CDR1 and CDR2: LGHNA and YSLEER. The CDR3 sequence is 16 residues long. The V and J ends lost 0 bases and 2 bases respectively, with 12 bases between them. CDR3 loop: CASSQDWGRITDTQYF. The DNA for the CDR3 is TGCGCCAGCAGCCAAGATTGGGGCCGAATCACAGATACGCAGTATTTT.

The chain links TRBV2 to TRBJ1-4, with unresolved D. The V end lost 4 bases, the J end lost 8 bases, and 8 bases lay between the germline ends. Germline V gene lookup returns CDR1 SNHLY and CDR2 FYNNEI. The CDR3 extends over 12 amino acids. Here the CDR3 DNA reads TGTGCCAGCAGTGCGGGGAGGGAAAAACTGTTTTTT. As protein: CASSAGREKLFF.

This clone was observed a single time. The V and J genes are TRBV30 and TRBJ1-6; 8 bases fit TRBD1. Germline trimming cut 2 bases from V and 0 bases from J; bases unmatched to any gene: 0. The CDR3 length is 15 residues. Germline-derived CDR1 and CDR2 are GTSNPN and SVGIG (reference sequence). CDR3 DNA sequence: TGTGCCTGGAGTACAGGGGGCTCCTATAATTCACCCCTCCACTTT. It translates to CAWSTGGSYNSPLHF.

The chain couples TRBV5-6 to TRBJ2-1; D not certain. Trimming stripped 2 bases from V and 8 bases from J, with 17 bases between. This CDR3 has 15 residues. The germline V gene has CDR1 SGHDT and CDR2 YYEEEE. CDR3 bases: TGTGCCAGCAGCTTACAAGCGTGGTACGAGTATGAGCAGTTCTTC. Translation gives CASSLQAWYEYEQFF.

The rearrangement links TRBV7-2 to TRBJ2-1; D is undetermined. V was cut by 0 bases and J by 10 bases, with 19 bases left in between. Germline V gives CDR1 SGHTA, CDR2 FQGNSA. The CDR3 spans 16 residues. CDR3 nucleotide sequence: TGTGCCAGCAGCTTAGCTGGGCTCTCCCGACCGTTAGAGCAGTTCTTC. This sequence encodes CASSLAGLSRPLEQFF.

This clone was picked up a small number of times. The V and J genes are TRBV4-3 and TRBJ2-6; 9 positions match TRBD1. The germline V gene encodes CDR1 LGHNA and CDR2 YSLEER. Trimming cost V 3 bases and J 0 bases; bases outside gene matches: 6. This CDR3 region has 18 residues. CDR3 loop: CASSQRTGEFSGANVLTF. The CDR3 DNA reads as TGCGCCAGCAGCCAGAGGACAGGGGAATTCTCTGGGGCCAACGTCCTGACTTTC.

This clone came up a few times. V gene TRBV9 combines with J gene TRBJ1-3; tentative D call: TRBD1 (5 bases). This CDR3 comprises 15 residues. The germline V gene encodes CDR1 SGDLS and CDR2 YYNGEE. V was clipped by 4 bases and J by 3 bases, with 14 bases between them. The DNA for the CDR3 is TGTGCCAGCAGCACCTCCGGGGGAGATGGAAACACCATATATTTT. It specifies CASSTSGGDGNTIYF.

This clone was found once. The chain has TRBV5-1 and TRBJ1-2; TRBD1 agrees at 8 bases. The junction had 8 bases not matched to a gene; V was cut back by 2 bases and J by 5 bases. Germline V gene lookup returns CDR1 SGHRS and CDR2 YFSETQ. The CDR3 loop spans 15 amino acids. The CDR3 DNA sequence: TGCGCCAGCAGCTTATCTCCGGGACAGGCGTATGGCTACACCTTC. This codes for CASSLSPGQAYGYTF.

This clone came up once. This CDR3 is CASSLGLGDTDTQYF. The CDR3 DNA is TGTGCCAGCAGCTTAGGCCTAGGGGATACAGATACGCAGTATTTT. The rearrangement uses TRBV7-8 and TRBJ2-3; maybe TRBD1 (5 bases). The CDR3 spans 15 residues. Trimming stripped 1 base from V and 3 bases from J, with 11 bases between. Germline CDR1 SGHVS, CDR2 FQNEAQ.

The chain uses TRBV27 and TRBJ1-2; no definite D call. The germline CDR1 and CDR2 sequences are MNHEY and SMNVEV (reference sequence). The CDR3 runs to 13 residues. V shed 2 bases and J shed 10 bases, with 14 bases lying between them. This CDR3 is CASSLNAGEIYTF. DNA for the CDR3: TGTGCCAGCAGTTTAAACGCAGGCGAGATCTACACCTTC.